This TCR beta chain was profiled in a study of monozygotic twins with inflammatory bowel disease. CDR3 length: 15 residues. Study findings and constraints: IBD patients had lower TCRbeta diversity (inverse Simpson) than healthy co-twins.

Regarding this clonotype: Antigen specificity is unknown.

cDNA for each sample came from eight separate reactions. UMIs with a 6-nucleotide sample barcode were added by template switching. TCRdb re-called the 5' RACE reads and shows each CDR3 protein once, DNA omitted. The repertoire table contains 70,000 to 95,000 distinct CDR3 sequences. The source of this sequence is a human donor with ulcerative colitis or Crohn's disease, or a healthy co-twin of an affected twin (not recorded which). The source material was blood. J is TRBJ1-3 and V is TRBV12-3 or TRBV12-4; TCRdb calls TRBD1, which cannot be checked without DNA. CDR3 residues: CASSLWGFGGNTIYF.